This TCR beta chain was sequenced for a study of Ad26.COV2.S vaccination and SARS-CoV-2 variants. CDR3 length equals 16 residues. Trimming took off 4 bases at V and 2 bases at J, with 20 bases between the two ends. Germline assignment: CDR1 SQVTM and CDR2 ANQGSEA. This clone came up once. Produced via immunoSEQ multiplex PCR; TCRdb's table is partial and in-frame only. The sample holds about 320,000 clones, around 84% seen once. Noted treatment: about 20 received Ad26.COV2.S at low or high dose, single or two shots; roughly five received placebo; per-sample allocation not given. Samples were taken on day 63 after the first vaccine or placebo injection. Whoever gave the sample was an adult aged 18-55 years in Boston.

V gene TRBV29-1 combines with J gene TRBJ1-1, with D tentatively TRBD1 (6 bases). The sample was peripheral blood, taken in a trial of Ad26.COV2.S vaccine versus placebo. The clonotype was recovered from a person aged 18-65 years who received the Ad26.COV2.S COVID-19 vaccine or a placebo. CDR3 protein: CSVGSVQGRLNTEAFF. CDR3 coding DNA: TGCAGCGTTGGGTCGGTACAGGGCAGGCTCAACACTGAAGCTTTCTTT. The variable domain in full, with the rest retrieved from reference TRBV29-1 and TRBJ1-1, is SAVISQKPSRDICQRGTSLTIQCQVDSQVTMMFWYRQQPGQSLTLIATANQGSEATYESGFVIDKFPISRPNLTFSTLTVSNMSPEDSSIYLCSVGSVQGRLNTEAFFGQGTRLTVV.